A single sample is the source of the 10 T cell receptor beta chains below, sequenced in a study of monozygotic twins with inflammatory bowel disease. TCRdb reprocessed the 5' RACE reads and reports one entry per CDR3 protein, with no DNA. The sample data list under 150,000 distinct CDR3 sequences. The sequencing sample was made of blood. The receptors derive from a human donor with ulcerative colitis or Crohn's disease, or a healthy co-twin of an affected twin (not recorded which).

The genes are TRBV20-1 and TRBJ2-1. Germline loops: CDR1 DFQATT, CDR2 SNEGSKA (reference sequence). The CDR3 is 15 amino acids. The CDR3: CSARVSAWSYNEQFF.

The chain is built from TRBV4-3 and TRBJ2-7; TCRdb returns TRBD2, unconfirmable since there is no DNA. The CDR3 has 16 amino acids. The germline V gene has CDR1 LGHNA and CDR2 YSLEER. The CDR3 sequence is CASSPQPGLADIEQYF.

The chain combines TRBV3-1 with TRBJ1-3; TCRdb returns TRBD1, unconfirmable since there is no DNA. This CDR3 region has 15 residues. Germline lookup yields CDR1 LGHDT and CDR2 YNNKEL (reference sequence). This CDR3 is CASSRGQGTGNTIYF.

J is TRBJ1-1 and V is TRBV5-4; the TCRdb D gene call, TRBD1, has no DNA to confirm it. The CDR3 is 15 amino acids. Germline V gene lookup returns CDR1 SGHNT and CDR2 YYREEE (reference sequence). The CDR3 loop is CASSLVQGASTEAFF.

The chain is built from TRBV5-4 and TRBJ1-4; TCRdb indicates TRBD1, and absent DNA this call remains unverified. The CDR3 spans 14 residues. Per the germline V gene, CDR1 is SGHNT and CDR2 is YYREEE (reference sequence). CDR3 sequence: CASSLGGLGEKLFF.

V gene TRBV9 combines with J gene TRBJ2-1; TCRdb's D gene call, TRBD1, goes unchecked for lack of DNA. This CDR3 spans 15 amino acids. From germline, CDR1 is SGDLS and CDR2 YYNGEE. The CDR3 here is CASSVRDSYNNEQFF.

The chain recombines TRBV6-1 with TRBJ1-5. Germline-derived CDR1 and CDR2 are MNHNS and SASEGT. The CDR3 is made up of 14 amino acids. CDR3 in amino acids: CASSGRVSNQPQHF.

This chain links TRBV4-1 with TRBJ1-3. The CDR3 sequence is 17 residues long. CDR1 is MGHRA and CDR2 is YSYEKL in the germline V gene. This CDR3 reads CASSQDPPEISGNTIYF.

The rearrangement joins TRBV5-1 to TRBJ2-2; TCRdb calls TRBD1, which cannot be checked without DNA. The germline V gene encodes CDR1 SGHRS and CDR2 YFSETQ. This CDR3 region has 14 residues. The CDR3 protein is CASLPGGFTGELFF.

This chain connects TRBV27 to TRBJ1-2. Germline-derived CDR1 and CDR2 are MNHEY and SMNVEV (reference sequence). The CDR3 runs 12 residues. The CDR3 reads CASGEVGYGYTF.